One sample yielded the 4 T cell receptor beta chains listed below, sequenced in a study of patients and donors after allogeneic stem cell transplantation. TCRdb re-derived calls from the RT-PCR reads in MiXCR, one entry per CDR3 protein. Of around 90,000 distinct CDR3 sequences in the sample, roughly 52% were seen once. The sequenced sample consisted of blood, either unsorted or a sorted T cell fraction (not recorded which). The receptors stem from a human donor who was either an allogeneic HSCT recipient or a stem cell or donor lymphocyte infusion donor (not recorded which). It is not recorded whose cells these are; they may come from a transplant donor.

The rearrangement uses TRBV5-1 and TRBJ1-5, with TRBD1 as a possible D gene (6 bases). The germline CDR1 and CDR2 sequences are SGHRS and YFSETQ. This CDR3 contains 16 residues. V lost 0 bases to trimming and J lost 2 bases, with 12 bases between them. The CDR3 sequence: CASSLGAGGGNQPQHF. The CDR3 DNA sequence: TGCGCCAGCAGCTTGGGGGCCGGGGGCGGCAATCAGCCCCAGCATTTT.

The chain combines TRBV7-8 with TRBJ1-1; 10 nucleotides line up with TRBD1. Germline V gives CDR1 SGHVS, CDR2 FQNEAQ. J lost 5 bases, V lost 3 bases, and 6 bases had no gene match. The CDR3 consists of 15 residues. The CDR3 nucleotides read TGTGCCAGCAGCTTGGGGACAGGGGAAGGTACTGAAGCTTTCTTT. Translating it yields CASSLGTGEGTEAFF.

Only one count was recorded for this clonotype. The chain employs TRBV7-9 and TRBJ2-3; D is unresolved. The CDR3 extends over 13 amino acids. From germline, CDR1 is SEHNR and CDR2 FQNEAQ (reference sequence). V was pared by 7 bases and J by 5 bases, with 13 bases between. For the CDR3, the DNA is TGTGCCAGCAACTCCGGATGGGAAGATACGCAGTATTTT. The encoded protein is CASNSGWEDTQYF.

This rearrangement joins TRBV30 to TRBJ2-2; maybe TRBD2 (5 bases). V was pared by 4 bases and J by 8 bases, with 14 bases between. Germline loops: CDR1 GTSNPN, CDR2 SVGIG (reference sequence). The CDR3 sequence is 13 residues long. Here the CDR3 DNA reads TGTGCCTGGAAGAGAGGGATAACTGGGGAGCTGTTTTTT. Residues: CAWKRGITGELFF.